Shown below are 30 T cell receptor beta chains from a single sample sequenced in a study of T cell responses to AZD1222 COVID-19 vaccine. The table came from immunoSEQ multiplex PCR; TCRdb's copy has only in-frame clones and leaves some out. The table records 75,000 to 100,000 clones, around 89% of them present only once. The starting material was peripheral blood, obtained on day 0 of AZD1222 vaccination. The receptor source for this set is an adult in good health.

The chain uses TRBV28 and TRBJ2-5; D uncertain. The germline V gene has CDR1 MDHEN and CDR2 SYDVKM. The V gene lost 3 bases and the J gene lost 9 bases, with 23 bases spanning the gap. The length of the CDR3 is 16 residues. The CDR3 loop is CASSLARTGASRAQYF. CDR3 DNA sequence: TGTGCCAGCAGTTTGGCCCGTACTGGAGCGTCCCGAGCCCAGTACTTC. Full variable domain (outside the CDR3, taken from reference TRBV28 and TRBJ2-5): DVKVTQSSRYLVKRTGEKVFLECVQDMDHENMFWYRQDPGLGLRLIYFSYDVKMKEKGDIPEGYSVSREKKERFSLILESASTNQTSMYLCASSLARTGASRAQYFGPGTRLLVL.

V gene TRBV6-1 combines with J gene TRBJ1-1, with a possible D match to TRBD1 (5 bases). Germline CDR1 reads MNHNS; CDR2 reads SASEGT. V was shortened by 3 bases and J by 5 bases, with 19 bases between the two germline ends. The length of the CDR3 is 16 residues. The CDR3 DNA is TGTGCCAGCAGTGATCAGGGATGGGAAATAGGGACTGAAGCTTTCTTT. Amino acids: CASSDQGWEIGTEAFF.

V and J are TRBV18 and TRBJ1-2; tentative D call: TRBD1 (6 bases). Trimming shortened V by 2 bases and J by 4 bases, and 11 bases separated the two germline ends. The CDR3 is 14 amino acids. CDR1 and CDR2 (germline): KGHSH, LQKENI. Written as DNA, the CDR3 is TGTGCCAGCTCACCAAGCAGGGGTGGCTATGGCTACACCTTC. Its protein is CASSPSRGGYGYTF.

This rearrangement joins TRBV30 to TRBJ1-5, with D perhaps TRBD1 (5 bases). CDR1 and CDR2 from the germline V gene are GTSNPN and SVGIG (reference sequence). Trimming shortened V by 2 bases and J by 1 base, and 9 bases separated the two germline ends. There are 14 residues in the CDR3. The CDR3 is CAWSWQGSNQPQHF. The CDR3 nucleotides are TGTGCCTGGAGTTGGCAGGGAAGCAATCAGCCCCAGCATTTT.

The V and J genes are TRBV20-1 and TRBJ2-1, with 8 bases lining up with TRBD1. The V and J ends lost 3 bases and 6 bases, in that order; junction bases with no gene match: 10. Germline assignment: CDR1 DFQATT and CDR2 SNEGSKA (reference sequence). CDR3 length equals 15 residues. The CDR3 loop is CSASSRDRWTNEQFF. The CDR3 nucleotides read TGCAGTGCTAGTAGCAGGGACAGGTGGACCAATGAGCAGTTCTTC.

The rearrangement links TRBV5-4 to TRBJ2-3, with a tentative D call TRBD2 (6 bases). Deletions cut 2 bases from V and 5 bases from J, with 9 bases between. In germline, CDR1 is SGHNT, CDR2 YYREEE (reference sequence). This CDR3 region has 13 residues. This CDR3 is CASSFGGRDTQYF. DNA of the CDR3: TGTGCCAGCAGCTTTGGGGGGAGAGATACGCAGTATTTT.

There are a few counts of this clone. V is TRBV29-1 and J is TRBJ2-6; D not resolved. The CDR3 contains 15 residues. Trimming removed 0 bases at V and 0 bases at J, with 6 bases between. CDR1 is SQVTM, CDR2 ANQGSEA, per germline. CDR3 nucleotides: TGCAGCGTTGAAGATAATAACTCTGGGGCCAACGTCCTGACTTTC. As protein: CSVEDNNSGANVLTF.

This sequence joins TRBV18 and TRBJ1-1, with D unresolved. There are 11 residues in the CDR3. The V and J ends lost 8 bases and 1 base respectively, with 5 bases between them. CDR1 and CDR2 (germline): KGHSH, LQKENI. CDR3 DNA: TGTGCCAGCGACGGGAACACTGAAGCTTTCTTT. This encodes CASDGNTEAFF.

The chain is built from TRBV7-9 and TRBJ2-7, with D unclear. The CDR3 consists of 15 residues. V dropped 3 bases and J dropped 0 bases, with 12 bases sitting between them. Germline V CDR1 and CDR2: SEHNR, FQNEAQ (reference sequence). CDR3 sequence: CASSFPPYLSYEQYF. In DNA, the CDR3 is TGTGCCAGCAGCTTCCCTCCCTACCTCTCCTACGAGCAGTACTTC.

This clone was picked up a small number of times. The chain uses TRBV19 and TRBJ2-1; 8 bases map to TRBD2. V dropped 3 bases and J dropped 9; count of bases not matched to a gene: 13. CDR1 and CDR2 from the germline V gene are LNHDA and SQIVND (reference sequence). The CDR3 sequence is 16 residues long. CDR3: CASSMTFSGRALEQFF. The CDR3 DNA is TGTGCCAGTAGTATGACGTTCTCCGGGAGGGCCCTTGAGCAGTTCTTC.

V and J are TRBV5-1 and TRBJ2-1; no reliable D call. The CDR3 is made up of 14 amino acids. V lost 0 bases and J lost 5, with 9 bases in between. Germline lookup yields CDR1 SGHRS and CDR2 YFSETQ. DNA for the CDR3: TGCGCCAGCAGCTTGGCCACACCCAACAATGAGCAGTTCTTC. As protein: CASSLATPNNEQFF.

Written as DNA, the CDR3 is TGCAGCGTTGCAGGCGGACAGGGGTTAGGAGCAACTAATGAAAAACTGTTTTTT. Protein sequence: CSVAGGQGLGATNEKLFF. J is TRBJ1-4 and V is TRBV29-1, with TRBD1 matching 9 bases. The CDR3 extends over 18 amino acids. Germline V gene data show CDR1 as SQVTM and CDR2 as ANQGSEA. V lost 4 bases to trimming and J lost 0 bases; unmatched junction nucleotides: 12. Using reference TRBV29-1 and TRBJ1-4 for the parts outside the CDR3, the full variable domain is SAVISQKPSRDICQRGTSLTIQCQVDSQVTMMFWYRQQPGQSLTLIATANQGSEATYESGFVIDKFPISRPNLTFSTLTVSNMSPEDSSIYLCSVAGGQGLGATNEKLFFGSGTQLSVL.

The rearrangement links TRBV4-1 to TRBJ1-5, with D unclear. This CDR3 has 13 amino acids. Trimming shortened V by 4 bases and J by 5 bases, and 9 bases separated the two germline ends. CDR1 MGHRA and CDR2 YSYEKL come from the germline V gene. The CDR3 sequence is CASSPRQYQPQHF. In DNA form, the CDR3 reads TGCGCCAGCAGCCCACGGCAGTATCAGCCCCAGCATTTT.

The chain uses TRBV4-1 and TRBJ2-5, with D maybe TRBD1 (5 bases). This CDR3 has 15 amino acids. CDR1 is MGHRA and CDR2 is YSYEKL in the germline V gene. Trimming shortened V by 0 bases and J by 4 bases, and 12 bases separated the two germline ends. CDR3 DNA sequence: TGCGCCAGCAGCCAAGAAGGGGCAGGGATAGAGACCCAGTACTTC. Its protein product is CASSQEGAGIETQYF.

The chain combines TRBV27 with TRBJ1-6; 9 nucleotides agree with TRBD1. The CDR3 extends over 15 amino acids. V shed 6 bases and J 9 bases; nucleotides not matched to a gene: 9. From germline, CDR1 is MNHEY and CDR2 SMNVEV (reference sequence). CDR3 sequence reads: CASRFGQGLGSPLHF. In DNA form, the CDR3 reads TGTGCCAGCAGATTTGGACAGGGGCTGGGTTCACCCCTCCACTTT.

The CDR3 is CASSRTGGNSPLHF. The CDR3, as DNA: TGTGCCAGCAGTCGGACAGGGGGCAATTCACCCCTCCACTTT. The genes are TRBV28 and TRBJ1-6; 11 bases align to TRBD1. Germline V gene lookup returns CDR1 MDHEN and CDR2 SYDVKM. J gave up 7 bases and V 5 bases, and 1 base lay outside the gene matches. The length of the CDR3 is 14 residues.

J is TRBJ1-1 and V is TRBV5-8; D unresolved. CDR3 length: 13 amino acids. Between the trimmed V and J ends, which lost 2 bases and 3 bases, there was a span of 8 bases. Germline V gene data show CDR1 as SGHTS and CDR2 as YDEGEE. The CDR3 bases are TGTGCCAGCAGCTTAGGGCGAGACACTGAAGCTTTCTTT. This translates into CASSLGRDTEAFF. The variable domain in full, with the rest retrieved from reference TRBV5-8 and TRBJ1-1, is EAGVTQSPTHLIKTRGQQATLRCSPISGHTSVYWYQQALGLGLQFLLWYDEGEERNRGNFPPRFSGRQFPNYSSELNVNALELEDSALYLCASSLGRDTEAFFGQGTRLTVV.

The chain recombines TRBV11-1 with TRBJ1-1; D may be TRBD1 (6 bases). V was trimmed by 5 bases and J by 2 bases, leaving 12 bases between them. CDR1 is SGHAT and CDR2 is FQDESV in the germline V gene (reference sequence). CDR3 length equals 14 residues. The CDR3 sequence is CASSGRTDNTEAFF. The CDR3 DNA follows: TGTGCCAGCAGCGGCAGGACAGACAACACTGAAGCTTTCTTT. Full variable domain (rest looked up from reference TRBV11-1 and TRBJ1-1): EAEVAQSPRYKITEKSQAVAFWCDPISGHATLYWYRQILGQGPELLVQFQDESVVDDSQLPKDRFSAERLKGVDSTLKIQPAELGDSAMYLCASSGRTDNTEAFFGQGTRLTVV.

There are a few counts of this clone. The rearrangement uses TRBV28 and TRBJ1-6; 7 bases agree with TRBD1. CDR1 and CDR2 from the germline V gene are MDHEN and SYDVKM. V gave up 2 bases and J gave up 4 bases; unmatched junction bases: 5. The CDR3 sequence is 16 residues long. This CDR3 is CASSLLSGQYNSPLHF. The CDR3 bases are TGTGCCAGCAGTTTACTCTCGGGACAGTATAATTCACCCCTCCACTTT.

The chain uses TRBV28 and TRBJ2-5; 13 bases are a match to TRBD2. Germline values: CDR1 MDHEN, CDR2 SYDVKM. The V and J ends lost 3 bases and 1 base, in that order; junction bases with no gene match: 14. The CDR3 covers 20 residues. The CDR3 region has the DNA TGTGCCAGCAGTTTTTCCCCTGGACTAGCGGGAGACAAGCCCCAAGAGACCCAGTACTTC. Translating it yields CASSFSPGLAGDKPQETQYF.

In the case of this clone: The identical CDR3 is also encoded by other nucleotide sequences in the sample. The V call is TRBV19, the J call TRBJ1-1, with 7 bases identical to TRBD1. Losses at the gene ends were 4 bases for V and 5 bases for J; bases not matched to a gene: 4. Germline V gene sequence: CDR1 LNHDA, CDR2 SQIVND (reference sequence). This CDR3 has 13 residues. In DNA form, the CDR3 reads TGTGCCAGTAGTACGACAGGGAATACTGAAGCTTTCTTT. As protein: CASSTTGNTEAFF.

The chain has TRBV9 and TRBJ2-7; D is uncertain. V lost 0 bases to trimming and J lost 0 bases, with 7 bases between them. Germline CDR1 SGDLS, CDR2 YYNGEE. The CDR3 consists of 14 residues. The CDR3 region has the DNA TGTGCCAGCAGCGTAGCGCCCGCCTCCTACGAGCAGTACTTC. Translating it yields CASSVAPASYEQYF.

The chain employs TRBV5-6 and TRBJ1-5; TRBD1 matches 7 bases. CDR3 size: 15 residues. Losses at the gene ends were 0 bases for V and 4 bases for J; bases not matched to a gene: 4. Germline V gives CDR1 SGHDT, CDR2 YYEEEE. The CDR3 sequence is CASSLGRRGNQPQHF. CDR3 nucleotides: TGTGCCAGCAGCTTGGGTCGCAGGGGGAATCAGCCCCAGCATTTT.

CDR3 protein: CASNPLGREFTDTQYF. In DNA form, the CDR3 reads TGTGCCAGCAACCCCCTCGGACGGGAATTCACAGATACGCAGTATTTT. The chain couples TRBV7-2 to TRBJ2-3; TRBD2 is a possible D gene (5 bases). This CDR3 spans 16 amino acids. Looked up from germline, CDR1 is SGHTA and CDR2 is FQGNSA. Trimming cost V 7 bases and J 2 bases, with 19 bases left between them.

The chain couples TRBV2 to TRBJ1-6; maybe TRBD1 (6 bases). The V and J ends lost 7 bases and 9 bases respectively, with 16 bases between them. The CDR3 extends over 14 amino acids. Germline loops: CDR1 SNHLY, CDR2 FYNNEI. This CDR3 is CASIPGHDLSPLHF. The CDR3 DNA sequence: TGTGCCAGCATACCGGGACATGATCTTTCACCCCTCCACTTT.

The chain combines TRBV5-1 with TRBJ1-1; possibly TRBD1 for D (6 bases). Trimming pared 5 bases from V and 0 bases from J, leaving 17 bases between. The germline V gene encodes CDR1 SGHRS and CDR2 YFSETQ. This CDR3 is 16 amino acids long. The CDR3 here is CASSSGTFNMNTEAFF. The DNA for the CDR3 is TGCGCCAGCAGTTCCGGGACATTCAACATGAACACTGAAGCTTTCTTT.

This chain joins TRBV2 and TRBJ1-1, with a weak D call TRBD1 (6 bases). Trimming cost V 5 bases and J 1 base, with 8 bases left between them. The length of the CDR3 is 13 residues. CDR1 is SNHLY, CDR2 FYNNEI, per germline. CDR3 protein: CASSQTGNTEAFF. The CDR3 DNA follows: TGTGCCAGCAGTCAGACAGGGAACACTGAAGCTTTCTTT. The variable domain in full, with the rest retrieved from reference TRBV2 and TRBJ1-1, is EPEVTQTPSHQVTQMGQEVILRCVPISNHLYFYWYRQILGQKVEFLVSFYNNEISEKSEIFDDQFSVERPDGSNFTLKIRSTKLEDSAMYFCASSQTGNTEAFFGQGTRLTVV.

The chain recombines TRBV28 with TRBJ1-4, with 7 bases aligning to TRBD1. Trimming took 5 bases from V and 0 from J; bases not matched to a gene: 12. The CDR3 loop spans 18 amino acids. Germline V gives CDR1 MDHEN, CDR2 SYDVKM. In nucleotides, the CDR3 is TGTGCCAGCAGTGATAGACAGGGCCAACTATCAACTAATGAAAAACTGTTTTTT. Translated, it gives CASSDRQGQLSTNEKLFF. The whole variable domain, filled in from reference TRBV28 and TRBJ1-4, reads DVKVTQSSRYLVKRTGEKVFLECVQDMDHENMFWYRQDPGLGLRLIYFSYDVKMKEKGDIPEGYSVSREKKERFSLILESASTNQTSMYLCASSDRQGQLSTNEKLFFGSGTQLSVL.

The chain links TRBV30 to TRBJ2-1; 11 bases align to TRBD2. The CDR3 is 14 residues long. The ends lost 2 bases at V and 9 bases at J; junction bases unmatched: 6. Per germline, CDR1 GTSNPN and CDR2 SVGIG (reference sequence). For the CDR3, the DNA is TGTGCCTGGAGTATAGCGGGAGGGCTACTTGAGCAGTTCTTC. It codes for CAWSIAGGLLEQFF.

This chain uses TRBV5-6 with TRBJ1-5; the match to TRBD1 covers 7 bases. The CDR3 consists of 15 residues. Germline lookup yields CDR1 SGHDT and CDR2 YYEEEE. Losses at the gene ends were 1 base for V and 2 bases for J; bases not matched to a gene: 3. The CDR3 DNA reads TGTGCCAGCAGCTTGATGGGGACAGGCAATCAGCCCCAGCATTTT. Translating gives CASSLMGTGNQPQHF.